This record looks at one T cell receptor (beta chain) sequence and its context. The germline gives CDR1 KGHSH, CDR2 LQKENI. V lost 3 bases to trimming and J lost 4 bases, with 15 bases between them. The CDR3 consists of 15 residues. The data are from a study of cytomegalovirus exposure and HLA in healthy donors. The study ran its PCR with 60 Vbeta and 13 Jbeta primers. Using immunoSEQ multiplex PCR, the repertoire was profiled, and TCRdb retains in-frame clones only, with some absent. The top ten clones hold 2% to 2.5% of a sample with 150,000 to 200,000 clones, roughly three quarters of them seen once.

Material for sequencing was PBMCs. The chain combines TRBV18 with TRBJ1-2, with a possible D match to TRBD1 (6 bases). The TCR was taken from a woman aged 45 to 65 in good health and CMV-seronegative. Here the CDR3 reads CASSPDLDSRYGYTF. The CDR3 nucleotides are TGTGCCAGCTCACCGGACTTGGACAGCCGCTATGGCTACACCTTC. The variable domain in full, completed from reference TRBV18 and TRBJ1-2, reads NAGVMQNPRHLVRRRGQEARLRCSPMKGHSHVYWYRQLPEEGLKFMVYLQKENIIDESGMPKERFSAEFPKEGPSILRIQQVVRGDSAAYFCASSPDLDSRYGYTFGSGTRLTVV.